What follows describes a single TCR beta chain. Its target is unknown. The CDR3 is made up of 15 amino acids. CDR1 is MNHEY and CDR2 is SMNVEV in the germline V gene (reference sequence). Trimming shortened V by 6 bases and J by 7 bases, and 22 bases separated the two germline ends. The entry originates in a study of blood T cells in healthy people across ages. Study-wide results and limits: When set beside aged donors, long-lived donors presented more naive CD4+ cells and higher diversity. Using unsorted PBMCs precluded a conclusive naive versus antigen-experienced comparison.

Primed by a sample-barcoded 5' primer and a J-beta primer mix, a second PCR proceeded for 7 to 11 cycles. Using its own MiXCR run on the 5' RACE reads, TCRdb lists one record per CDR3 protein. The table has 550,000 to 600,000 distinct CDR3 sequences, approximately 27% seen once; the top ten hold about 18%. The total RNA that was extracted per sample amounted to at least 5 micrograms. Sequenced input: blood. The receptor comes from a woman in her 70s in good health. The chain uses TRBV27 and TRBJ2-7; D might be TRBD1 or TRBD2, each matching 5 bases. CDR3 sequence reads: CASSLGRAAAIEQYF. For the CDR3, the DNA is TGTGCCAGCAGCCTGGGGCGGGCAGCTGCGATTGAGCAGTACTTC.